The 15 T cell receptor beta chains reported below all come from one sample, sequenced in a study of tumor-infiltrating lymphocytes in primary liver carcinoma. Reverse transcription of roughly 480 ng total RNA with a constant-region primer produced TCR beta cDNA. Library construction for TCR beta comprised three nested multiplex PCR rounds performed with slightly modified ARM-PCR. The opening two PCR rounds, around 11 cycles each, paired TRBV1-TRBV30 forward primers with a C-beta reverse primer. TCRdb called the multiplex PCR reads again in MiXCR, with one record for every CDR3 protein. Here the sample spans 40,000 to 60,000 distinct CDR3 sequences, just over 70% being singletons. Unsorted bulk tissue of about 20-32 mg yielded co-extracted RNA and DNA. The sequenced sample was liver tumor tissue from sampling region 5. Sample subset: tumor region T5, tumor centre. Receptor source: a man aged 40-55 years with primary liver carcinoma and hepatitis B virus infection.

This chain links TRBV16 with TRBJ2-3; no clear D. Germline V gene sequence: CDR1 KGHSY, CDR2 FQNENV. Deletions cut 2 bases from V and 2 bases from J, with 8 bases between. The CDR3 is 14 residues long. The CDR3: CASSQDRPTDTQYF. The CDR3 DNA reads TGTGCCAGCAGCCAAGACCGGCCCACAGATACGCAGTATTTT.

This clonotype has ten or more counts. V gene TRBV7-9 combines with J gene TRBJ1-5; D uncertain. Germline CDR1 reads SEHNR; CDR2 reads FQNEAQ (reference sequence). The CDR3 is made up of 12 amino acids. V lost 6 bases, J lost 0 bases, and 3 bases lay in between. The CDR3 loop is CASSHSNQPQHF. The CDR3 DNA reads TGTGCCAGCAGTCATAGCAATCAGCCCCAGCATTTT.

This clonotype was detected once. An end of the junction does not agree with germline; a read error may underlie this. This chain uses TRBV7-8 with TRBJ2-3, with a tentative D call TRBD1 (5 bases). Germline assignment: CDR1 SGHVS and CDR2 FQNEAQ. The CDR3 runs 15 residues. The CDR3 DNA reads TGTGCCGGCAGCCAGACAGTCCAAAACACAGATACGCAGTATTTT. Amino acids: CAGSQTVQNTDTQYF. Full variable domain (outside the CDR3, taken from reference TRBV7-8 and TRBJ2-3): GAGVSQSPRYKVAKRGQDVALRCDPISGHVSLFWYQQALGQGPEFLTYFQNEAQLDKSGLPSDRFFAERPEGSVSTLKIQRTQQEDSAVYLCAGSQTVQNTDTQYFGPGTRLTVL.

The CDR3 sequence is CASTAGLDYGYTF. Written as DNA, the CDR3 is TGTGCCAGCACTGCGGGCCTCGACTATGGCTACACCTTC. This chain connects TRBV5-5 to TRBJ1-2; D gene uncertain. V shed 6 bases and J shed 3 bases, with 12 bases lying between them. Germline V CDR1 and CDR2: SGHKS, YYEKEE (reference sequence). The CDR3 is 13 amino acids.

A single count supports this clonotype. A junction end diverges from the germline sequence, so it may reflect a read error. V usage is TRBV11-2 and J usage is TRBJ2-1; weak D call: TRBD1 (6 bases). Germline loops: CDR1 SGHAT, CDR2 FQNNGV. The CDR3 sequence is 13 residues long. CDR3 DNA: TGCGCCAGCAGCTTAGATGTGGGGGAAGGGGGGTTCTTC. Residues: CASSLDVGEGGFF.

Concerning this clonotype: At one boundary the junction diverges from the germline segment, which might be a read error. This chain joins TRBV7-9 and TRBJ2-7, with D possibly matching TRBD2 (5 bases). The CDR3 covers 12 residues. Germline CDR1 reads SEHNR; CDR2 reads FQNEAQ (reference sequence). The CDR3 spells CVSGSLGYEQYF. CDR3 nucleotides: TGTGTCAGCGGCTCTCTTGGGTACGAGCAGTACTTC.

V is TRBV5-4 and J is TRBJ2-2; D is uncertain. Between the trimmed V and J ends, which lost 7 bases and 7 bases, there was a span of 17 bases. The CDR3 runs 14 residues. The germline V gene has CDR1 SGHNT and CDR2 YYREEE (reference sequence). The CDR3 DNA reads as TGTGCCAGCGACCCAGAGGACGGTGGCGGGGAGCTGTTTTTT. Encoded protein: CASDPEDGGGELFF.

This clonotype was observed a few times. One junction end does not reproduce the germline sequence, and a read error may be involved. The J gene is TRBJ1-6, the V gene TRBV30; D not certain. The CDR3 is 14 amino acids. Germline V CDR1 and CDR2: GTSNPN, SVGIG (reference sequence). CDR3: CVWSRDQENSPFHF. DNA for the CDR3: TGTGTCTGGTCCCGTGACCAAGAAAATTCACCCTTCCACTTT.

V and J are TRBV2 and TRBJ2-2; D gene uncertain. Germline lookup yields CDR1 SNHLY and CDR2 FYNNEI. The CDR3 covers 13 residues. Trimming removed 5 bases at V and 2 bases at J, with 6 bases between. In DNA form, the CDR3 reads TGTGCCAGCAGTCCCCGCAACACCGGGGAGCTGTTTTTT. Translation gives CASSPRNTGELFF.

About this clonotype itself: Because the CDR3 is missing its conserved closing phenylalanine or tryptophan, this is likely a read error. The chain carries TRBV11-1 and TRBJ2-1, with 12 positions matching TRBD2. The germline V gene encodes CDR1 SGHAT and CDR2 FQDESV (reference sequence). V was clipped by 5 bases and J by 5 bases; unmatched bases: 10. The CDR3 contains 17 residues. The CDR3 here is CASSMRLAGEVDNEQFI. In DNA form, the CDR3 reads TGTGCCAGCAGCATGAGACTAGCGGGAGAAGTTGACAATGAGCAGTTCATC.

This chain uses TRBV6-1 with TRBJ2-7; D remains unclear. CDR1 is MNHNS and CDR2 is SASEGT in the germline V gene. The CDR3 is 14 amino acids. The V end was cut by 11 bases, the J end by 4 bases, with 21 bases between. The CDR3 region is CASSRNRLEYEQYF. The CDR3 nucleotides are TGTGCCTCCAGTCGAAATCGGCTCGAATACGAGCAGTACTTC.

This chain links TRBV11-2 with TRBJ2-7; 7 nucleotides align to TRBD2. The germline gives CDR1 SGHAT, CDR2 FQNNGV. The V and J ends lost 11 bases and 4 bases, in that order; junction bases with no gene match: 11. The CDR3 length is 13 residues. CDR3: CADSREGIYEQYF. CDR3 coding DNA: TGTGCCGACAGTAGGGAGGGCATTTACGAGCAGTACTTC.

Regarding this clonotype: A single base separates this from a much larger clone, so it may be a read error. The CDR3, as DNA: TGCGCCAGCAACAAGACAGGGGGCGACTACAATGAGCAGTTCTTC. Its protein is CASNKTGGDYNEQFF. The rearrangement uses TRBV5-1 and TRBJ2-1; 10 bases align to TRBD1. Trimming cost V 6 bases and J 3 bases; bases outside gene matches: 6. The CDR3 sequence is 15 residues long. The germline V gene has CDR1 SGHRS and CDR2 YFSETQ.

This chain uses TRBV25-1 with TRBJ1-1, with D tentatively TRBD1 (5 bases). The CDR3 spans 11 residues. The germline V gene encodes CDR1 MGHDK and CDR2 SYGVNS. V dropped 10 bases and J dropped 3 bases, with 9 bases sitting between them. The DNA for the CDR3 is TGTGCCACGCGGGGGGACACTGAAGCTTTCTTT. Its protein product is CATRGDTEAFF.

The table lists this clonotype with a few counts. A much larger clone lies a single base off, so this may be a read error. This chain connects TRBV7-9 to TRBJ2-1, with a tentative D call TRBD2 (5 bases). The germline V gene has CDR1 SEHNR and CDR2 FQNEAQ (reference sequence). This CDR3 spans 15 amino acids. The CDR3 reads CASSSTSSSYNERFF. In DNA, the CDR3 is TGTGCCAGCAGCTCTACCTCTAGCTCCTACAATGAGCGGTTCTTC. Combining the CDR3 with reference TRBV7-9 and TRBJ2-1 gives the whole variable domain DTGVSQNPRHKITKRGQNVTFRCDPISEHNRLYWYRQTLGQGPEFLTYFQNEAQLEKSRLLSDRFSAERPKGSFSTLEIQRTEQGDSAMYLCASSSTSSSYNERFFGPGTRLTVL.